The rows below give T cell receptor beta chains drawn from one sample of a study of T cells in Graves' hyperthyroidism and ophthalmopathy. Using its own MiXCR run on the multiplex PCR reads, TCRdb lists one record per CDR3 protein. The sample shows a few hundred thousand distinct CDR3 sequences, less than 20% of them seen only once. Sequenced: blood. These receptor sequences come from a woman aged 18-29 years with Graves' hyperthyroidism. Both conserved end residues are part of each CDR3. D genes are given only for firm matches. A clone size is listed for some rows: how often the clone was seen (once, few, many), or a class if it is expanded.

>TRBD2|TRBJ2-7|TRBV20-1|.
CSAGRTSEGEQYF
TGCAGTGCCGGTAGGACTAGCGAGGGCGAGCAGTACTTC
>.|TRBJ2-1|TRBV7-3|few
CASSSSPTGLLGDEQFF
TGTGCCAGCAGCTCCAGCCCTACGGGACTCCTGGGTGATGAGCAGTTCTTC
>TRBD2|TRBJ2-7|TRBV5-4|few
CASSLGAGGYEQYF
TGTGCCAGCAGTCTCGGAGCGGGGGGTTACGAGCAGTACTTC
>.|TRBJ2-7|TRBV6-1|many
CASEVGSPTGQYF
TGTGCCAGCGAAGTAGGGTCCCCTACGGGACAGTACTTC
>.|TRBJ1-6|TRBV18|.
CASSPVDSGASPLHF
TGTGCCAGCTCACCAGTCGACTCGGGGGCCTCACCCCTCCACTTT
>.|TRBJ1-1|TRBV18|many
CASSPAAGMNTEAFF
TGTGCCAGCTCACCGGCGGCAGGGATGAACACTGAAGCTTTCTTT
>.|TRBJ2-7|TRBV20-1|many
CSARRDLTSYEQYF
TGCAGTGCTAGGCGGGACTTAACTTCCTACGAGCAGTACTTC
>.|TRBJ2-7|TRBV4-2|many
CASSQETDSSYEQYF
TGTGCCAGCAGCCAAGAAACGGACTCATCCTACGAGCAGTACTTC
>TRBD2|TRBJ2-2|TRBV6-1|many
CASRSGRASLLTGELFF
TGTGCCAGCAGGAGCGGGAGGGCCTCACTTCTCACCGGGGAGCTGTTTTTT
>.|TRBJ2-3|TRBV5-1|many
CASSLALTDQGDTQYF
TGCGCCAGCAGCTTGGCCCTGACCGATCAAGGGGATACGCAGTATTTT
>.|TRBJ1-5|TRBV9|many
CASSVGGQGHQPQHF
TGTGCCAGCAGCGTAGGGGGGCAGGGGCATCAGCCCCAGCATTTT
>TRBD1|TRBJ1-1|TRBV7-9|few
CASSSGQAANTEAFF
TGTGCCAGCAGCTCCGGACAGGCGGCGAACACTGAAGCTTTCTTT
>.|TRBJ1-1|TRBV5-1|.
CASSLSLTVEAFF
TGTGCCAGCAGCTTGAGTCTAACAGTCGAAGCTTTCTTT
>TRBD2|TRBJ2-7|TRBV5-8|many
CASSETSETYEQYF
TGTGCCAGCAGCGAAACTAGCGAGACCTACGAGCAGTACTTC
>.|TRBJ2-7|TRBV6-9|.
CASSYPGLKQYF
TGTGCCAGCAGTTACCCCGGGCTTAAGCAGTACTTC
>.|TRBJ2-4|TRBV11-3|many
CASSAGSPMGLAKNIQYF
TGTGCCAGCAGCGCCGGGAGCCCTATGGGTTTAGCCAAAAACATTCAGTACTTC
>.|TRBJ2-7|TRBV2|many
CASSEGLGLYREQYF
TGTGCCAGCAGTGAAGGTCTAGGACTATATCGAGAGCAGTACTTC
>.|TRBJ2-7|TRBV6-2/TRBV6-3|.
CASSRALSSYEQYF
TGTGCCAGCAGTAGGGCTTTAAGCTCCTACGAGCAGTACTTC
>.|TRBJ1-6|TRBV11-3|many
CASSTSRGGHSPLHF
TGTGCCAGCAGCACCTCCCGGGGTGGGCATTCACCCCTCCACTTT
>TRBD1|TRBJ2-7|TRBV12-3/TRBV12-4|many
CASSLGQVSREQYF
TGTGCCAGCAGCCTCGGACAGGTTAGCAGGGAGCAGTACTTC
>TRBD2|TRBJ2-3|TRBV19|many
CASSTRYRGGADTQYF
TGTGCCAGTAGTACTCGCTATCGGGGGGGGGCAGATACGCAGTATTTT
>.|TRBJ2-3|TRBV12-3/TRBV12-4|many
CASTYLSQDTQYF
TGTGCCAGCACCTACCTCTCCCAGGATACGCAGTATTTT
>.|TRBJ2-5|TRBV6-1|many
CASSEVDRKWETQYF
TGTGCCAGCAGTGAAGTGGATAGGAAGTGGGAGACCCAGTACTTC
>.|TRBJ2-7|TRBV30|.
CAWSVGQSYEQYF
TGTGCCTGGAGTGTCGGTCAGTCCTACGAGCAGTACTTC
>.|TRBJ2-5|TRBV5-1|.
CASSFGAGAQETQYF
TGCGCCAGCAGCTTCGGTGCAGGGGCGCAGGAGACCCAGTACTTC
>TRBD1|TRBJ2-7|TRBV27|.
CASRSHRDRLYEQYF
TGTGCCAGCAGAAGCCACCGGGACAGGCTCTACGAGCAGTACTTC
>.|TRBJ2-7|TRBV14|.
CASSQTSRWGFFYEQYF
TGTGCCAGCAGCCAGACCTCCAGGTGGGGGTTTTTCTACGAGCAGTACTTC
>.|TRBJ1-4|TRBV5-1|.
CASSLVGGANEKLFF
TGCGCCAGCAGCTTGGTCGGGGGGGCTAATGAAAAACTGTTTTTT
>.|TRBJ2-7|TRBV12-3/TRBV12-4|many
CASTPPFGTTYEQYF
TGTGCCAGCACACCCCCTTTTGGGACAACCTACGAGCAGTACTTC
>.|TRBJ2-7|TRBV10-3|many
CAISESTGSYEQYF
TGTGCCATCAGTGAGTCAACAGGGTCCTACGAGCAGTACTTC
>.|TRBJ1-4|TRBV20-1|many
CSCRGVNEKLFF
TGCAGTTGTAGGGGGGTCAATGAAAAACTGTTTTTT
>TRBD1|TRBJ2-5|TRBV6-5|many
CASSYSRGRSGETQYF
TGTGCCAGCAGTTACTCCAGGGGGCGTTCAGGAGAGACCCAGTACTTC
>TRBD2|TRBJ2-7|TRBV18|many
CASSPRLAGGYEQYF
TGTGCCAGCTCACCCCGGCTAGCGGGTGGCTACGAGCAGTACTTC
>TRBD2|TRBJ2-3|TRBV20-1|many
CSAPLAGVIDTQYF
TGCAGTGCACCGCTAGCGGGGGTAATAGATACGCAGTATTTT
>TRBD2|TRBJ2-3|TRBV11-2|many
CASSLDVIAGDTQYF
TGTGCCAGCAGCTTAGATGTGATAGCGGGGGATACGCAGTATTTT
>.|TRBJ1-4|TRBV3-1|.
CASSQGTGAEKLFF
TGTGCCAGCAGCCAAGGGACCGGGGCCGAAAAACTGTTTTTT
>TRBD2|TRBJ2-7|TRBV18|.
CASSLGLAGGSSSYEQYF
TGTGCCAGCTCACTAGGACTAGCGGGAGGATCTTCTTCCTACGAGCAGTACTTC
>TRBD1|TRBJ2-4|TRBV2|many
CASSEGAGGSAKNIQYF
TGTGCCAGCAGTGAAGGGGCAGGGGGCTCGGCCAAAAACATTCAGTACTTC
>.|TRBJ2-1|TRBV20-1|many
CSARDPARGDEQFF
TGCAGTGCTAGAGACCCCGCCAGGGGCGATGAGCAGTTCTTC
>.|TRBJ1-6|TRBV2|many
CASSRADGNSPLHF
TGTGCCAGCAGCCGGGCCGACGGGAATTCACCCCTCCACTTT
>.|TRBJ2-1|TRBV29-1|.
CSVEKQGSYNEQFF
TGCAGCGTTGAAAAACAGGGTTCCTACAATGAGCAGTTCTTC
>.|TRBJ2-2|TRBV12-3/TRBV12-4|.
CGWASPTGELFF
TGTGGGTGGGCTAGCCCCACCGGGGAGCTGTTTTTT
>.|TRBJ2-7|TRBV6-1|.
CASSSAGASLSYEQYF
TGTGCCAGCAGCAGCGCCGGAGCCAGCCTTTCCTACGAGCAGTACTTC
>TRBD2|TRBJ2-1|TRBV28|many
CASEAGRSNEQFF
TGTGCCAGCGAAGCGGGGCGAAGCAATGAGCAGTTCTTC
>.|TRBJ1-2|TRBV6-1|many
CASTPANYGYTF
TGTGCCAGCACACCCGCTAACTATGGCTACACCTTC
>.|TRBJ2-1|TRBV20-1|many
CSATPLATYNEQFF
TGCAGTGCGACCCCACTAGCCACCTACAATGAGCAGTTCTTC
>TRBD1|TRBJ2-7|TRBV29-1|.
CSVEDRATSYEQYF
TGCAGCGTTGAGGACAGGGCGACCTCCTACGAGCAGTACTTC
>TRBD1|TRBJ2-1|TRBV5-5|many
CASRYRGDEQFF
TGTGCCAGCAGATACAGGGGCGATGAGCAGTTCTTC
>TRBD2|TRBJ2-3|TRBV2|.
CASSGGGFAGGTQYF
TGTGCCAGCAGTGGCGGGGGGTTCGCGGGAGGTACGCAGTATTTT
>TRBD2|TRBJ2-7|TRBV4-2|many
CASSHRLAGGYEQYF
TGTGCCAGCAGCCACCGACTAGCGGGAGGGTACGAGCAGTACTTC
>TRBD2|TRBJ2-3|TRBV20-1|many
CSARDGTSGTDTQYF
TGCAGTGCTAGAGATGGGACTAGCGGGACAGATACGCAGTATTTT
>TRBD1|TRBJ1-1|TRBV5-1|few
CASARGRETEAFF
TGCGCCAGCGCCAGGGGGCGAGAAACTGAAGCTTTCTTT
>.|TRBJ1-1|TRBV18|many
CASSPPAGRNTEAFF
TGTGCCAGCTCACCACCTGCAGGGCGGAACACTGAAGCTTTCTTT
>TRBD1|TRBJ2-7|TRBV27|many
CASSTRTGGVEQYF
TGTGCCAGCAGTACAAGGACAGGGGGCGTCGAGCAGTACTTC
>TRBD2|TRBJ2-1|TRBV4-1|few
CASSQEPGLAYNEQFF
TGCGCCAGCAGCCAAGAGCCCGGACTAGCTTACAATGAGCAGTTCTTC
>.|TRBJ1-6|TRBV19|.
CASSNSNPSLHPLHF
TGTGCCAGTAGTAATTCAAATCCGAGCCTTCACCCCCTCCACTTT
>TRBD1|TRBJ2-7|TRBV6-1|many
CASSEYDRGYEQYF
TGTGCCAGCAGTGAATATGACAGGGGATACGAGCAGTACTTC
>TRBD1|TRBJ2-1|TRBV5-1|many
CASSSRTGNEQFF
TGCGCCAGCAGCTCGCGGACAGGCAATGAGCAGTTCTTC
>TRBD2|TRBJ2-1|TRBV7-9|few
CASSLIRAGGPSEQFF
TGTGCCAGCAGCTTGATCAGGGCGGGGGGGCCGAGTGAGCAGTTCTTC